Presented here are 28 T cell receptor beta chains from one specimen sequenced in a study of metastatic and nonmetastatic thyroid tumors. Every patient underwent thyroid surgery untreated. TCRdb reanalyzed the PCR reads via MiXCR. In the table there are about 92,000 clones, more than 12% of which are singletons. Sequencing was done on a sample of blood. The receptors were gathered from a female donor with papillary thyroid cancer or a benign thyroid nodule (not recorded which). Some clones in this sample may be carry-over from other donors' samples.

This clone has at least ten counts. The chain uses TRBV11-2 and TRBJ2-1; D perhaps matches TRBD1 (5 bases). Germline loops: CDR1 SGHAT, CDR2 FQNNGV. The CDR3 is 17 residues long. The V and J ends lost 5 bases and 0 bases respectively, with 17 bases between them. Here the CDR3 DNA reads TGTGCCAGCAGCGATAGCAGGCACAGGAGCTCCTACAATGAGCAGTTCTTC. The encoded protein is CASSDSRHRSSYNEQFF.

There are many counts of this clone. This rearrangement joins TRBV20-1 to TRBJ1-5; TRBD1 matches at 7 bases. Germline CDR1 is DFQATT and CDR2 is SNEGSKA (reference sequence). After removal of 6 bases from V and 1 base from J, the junction contained 6 bases not matched to a gene. The CDR3 is made up of 14 amino acids. CDR3 nucleotides: TGCAGTGCGCGCCACAGGGGAAGCAATCAGCCCCAGCATTTT. Its translation: CSARHRGSNQPQHF.

This clone showed up many times. The gene calls are TRBV11-2 and TRBJ2-5, with D uncertain. The germline gives CDR1 SGHAT, CDR2 FQNNGV. This CDR3 spans 12 amino acids. The V end was cut by 3 bases, the J end by 5 bases, with 7 bases between. The CDR3 spells CASSFSEETQYF. CDR3 DNA sequence: TGTGCCAGCAGCTTCTCCGAGGAGACCCAGTACTTC.

In this sample, this clone turned up many times. This chain joins TRBV7-9 and TRBJ2-1; the D call may be TRBD1 or TRBD2 (6 bases each). Trimming pared 1 base from V and 9 bases from J, leaving 13 bases between. From germline, CDR1 is SEHNR and CDR2 FQNEAQ (reference sequence). The CDR3 length is 14 residues. The CDR3 sequence is CASSLGARGGEQFF. DNA of the CDR3: TGTGCCAGCAGCTTAGGAGCCAGGGGAGGTGAGCAGTTCTTC.

The CDR3 region is CASRSQGSQPQHF. The CDR3 bases are TGTGCCAGCAGGTCACAGGGGAGTCAGCCCCAGCATTTT. The J gene is TRBJ1-5, the V gene TRBV12-3 or TRBV12-4; 7 positions match TRBD1. J lost 6 bases, V lost 6 bases, and 5 bases had no gene match. The CDR3 covers 13 residues.

In this sample, this clone turned up many times. The chain recombines TRBV7-9 with TRBJ1-1, with 7 nucleotides matching TRBD1. V lost 4 bases, J lost 1 base, and 3 bases stayed unmatched. Germline V gene sequence: CDR1 SEHNR, CDR2 FQNEAQ (reference sequence). The CDR3 length is 14 residues. This CDR3 reads CASSSQGRNTEAFF. CDR3 sequence (DNA): TGTGCCAGCAGCTCACAGGGGAGGAACACTGAAGCTTTCTTT.

This clone was counted only a few times. The junction differs from germline at one of its ends, possibly a read error. V gene TRBV27 combines with J gene TRBJ2-5; TRBD2 matches 9 bases. From germline, CDR1 is MNHEY and CDR2 SMNVEV (reference sequence). The CDR3 totals 14 residues. The CDR3 nucleotides read TGTGCCATCAGTTTACTAGCGGGTCAAGAGACCCAGTACTTC. Protein sequence: CAISLLAGQETQYF.

Ten or more counts support this clone. This chain links TRBV4-1 with TRBJ1-5; 7 positions match TRBD1. CDR1 and CDR2 (germline): MGHRA, YSYEKL. CDR3 length: 15 residues. J was trimmed by 1 base and V by 5 bases; bases with no gene match: 5. Here the CDR3 reads CASSLGQVSNQPQHF. For the CDR3, the DNA is TGCGCCAGCAGCTTAGGACAGGTGAGCAATCAGCCCCAGCATTTT.

Many counts were recorded for this clone. The J gene is TRBJ1-5, the V gene TRBV6-1; 7 nucleotides agree with TRBD1. The V gene end was trimmed by 0 bases and the J gene end by 7 bases; junction bases not matched to a gene: 6. CDR3 length: 15 residues. Germline assignment: CDR1 MNHNS and CDR2 SASEGT. The CDR3 region has the DNA TGTGCCAGCAGTGAAGCACCAGGGGGGTTGCAGCCCCAGCATTTT. The encoded protein is CASSEAPGGLQPQHF.

This clone was counted at least ten times. J is TRBJ2-7 and V is TRBV4-2; D unclear. Trimming removed 0 bases from V and 2 bases from J, with 14 bases in between. Germline-derived CDR1 and CDR2 are LGHNA and YNFKEQ. The CDR3 spans 16 residues. CDR3 nucleotide sequence: TGTGCCAGCAGCCAAGATTATTTGGACGGAACCTACGAGCAGTACTTC. Its translation is CASSQDYLDGTYEQYF.

This clone appeared many times. J is TRBJ2-7 and V is TRBV2; D ambiguous. In germline, CDR1 is SNHLY, CDR2 FYNNEI. Trimming pared 7 bases from V and 3 bases from J, leaving 10 bases between. The CDR3 has 12 amino acids. The CDR3 DNA reads TGTGCCAGCACCCAGGATCACTACGAGCAGTACTTC. Its protein is CASTQDHYEQYF.

This clone came up many times. The gene calls are TRBV19 and TRBJ2-7, with TRBD2 identical over 7 bases. Germline CDR1 LNHDA, CDR2 SQIVND (reference sequence). Unmatched junction bases numbered 9, after V lost 1 base and J lost 3 bases. CDR3 size: 16 residues. In DNA form, the CDR3 reads TGTGCCAGTAGTATAGGGGGGGGACCCTCCCTCTACGAGCAGTACTTC. This sequence encodes CASSIGGGPSLYEQYF.

This clone was found many times. The sample contains more than one DNA sequence encoding this CDR3. The chain couples TRBV6-1 to TRBJ2-1; 10 bases align to TRBD1. There are 14 residues in the CDR3. CDR1 is MNHNS, CDR2 SASEGT, per germline. J was trimmed by 9 bases and V by 0 bases; bases with no gene match: 2. CDR3 sequence reads: CASSEAGTGVEQFF. The DNA of the CDR3 is TGTGCCAGCAGTGAAGCGGGGACAGGGGTTGAGCAGTTCTTC.

The chain joins TRBV7-2 to TRBJ2-2, with TRBD2 matching over 9 bases. The CDR3 is made up of 15 amino acids. The V gene's germline CDR1 is SGHTA and CDR2 FQGNSA. Losses at the gene ends were 4 bases for V and 6 bases for J; bases not matched to a gene: 6. Written as DNA, the CDR3 is TGTGCCAGCAGCTACCTAGCGGGACTGGCCGGGGAGCTGTTTTTT. It yields the protein CASSYLAGLAGELFF.

Ten or more counts support this clone. Other DNA sequences in the same sample also yield this CDR3. The chain couples TRBV12-3 or TRBV12-4 to TRBJ2-2; the match to TRBD1 covers 7 bases. Trimming cost V 5 bases and J 6 bases; bases outside gene matches: 0. The CDR3 runs 12 residues. This CDR3 reads CASSTGAGELFF. As DNA, the CDR3 is TGTGCCAGCAGTACAGGGGCCGGGGAGCTGTTTTTT.

This clone was recorded many times. V and J are TRBV30 and TRBJ1-1; D unresolved. CDR1 is GTSNPN, CDR2 SVGIG, per germline (reference sequence). This CDR3 contains 14 residues. V lost 7 bases, J lost 2 bases, and 17 bases lay in between. The CDR3 DNA reads as TGTGCCTCCTCCTCGGGTCCGGCAAACACTGAAGCTTTCTTT. Amino acid sequence: CASSSGPANTEAFF. The entire variable domain, with the rest obtained from reference TRBV30 and TRBJ1-1, is as follows: SQTIHQWPATLVQPVGSPLSLECTVEGTSNPNLYWYRQAAGRGLQLLFYSVGIGQISSEVPQNLSASRPQDRQFILSSKKLLLSDSGFYLCASSSGPANTEAFFGQGTRLTVV.

This clone was recorded at least ten times. V usage is TRBV20-1 and J usage is TRBJ2-1; D is undetermined. The V gene lost 6 bases and the J gene lost 8 bases, with 17 bases spanning the gap. The length of the CDR3 is 13 residues. Germline loops: CDR1 DFQATT, CDR2 SNEGSKA (reference sequence). Here the CDR3 DNA reads TGCAGTGCACCCCTCGCCCCTAGGGATGAGCAGTTCTTC. Residues: CSAPLAPRDEQFF.

This clone was counted at least ten times. This chain joins TRBV7-2 and TRBJ1-6; D may be TRBD1 (5 bases). V was shortened by 2 bases and J by 8 bases, with 13 bases between the two germline ends. The CDR3 is 15 amino acids. In germline, CDR1 is SGHTA, CDR2 FQGNSA. The CDR3 sequence is CASSLSSAGHSPLHF. As DNA, the CDR3 is TGTGCCAGCAGCTTATCGTCGGCGGGGCATTCACCCCTCCACTTT.

Ten or more counts support this clone. The chain has TRBV20-1 and TRBJ2-7; D may be TRBD1 or TRBD2 (6 bases each). The CDR3 sequence is 18 residues long. Germline CDR1 and CDR2: DFQATT and SNEGSKA (reference sequence). V was clipped by 0 bases and J by 5 bases, with 26 bases between them. Here the CDR3 reads CSARDRVGAGSTIDEQYF. As DNA, the CDR3 is TGCAGTGCTAGAGATCGCGTGGGGGCGGGGAGCACCATAGACGAGCAGTACTTC.

Concerning this clone itself: A much larger clone lies one base from this, so it may be a read error. The rearrangement joins TRBV4-1 to TRBJ2-7, with 7 nucleotides matching TRBD2. CDR1 MGHRA and CDR2 YSYEKL come from the germline V gene. CDR3 length: 11 amino acids. The CDR3 protein is CDSSQAGRQYF. The CDR3 DNA is TGCGACAGCAGCCAAGCGGGGAGGCAGTACTTC.

At least ten counts were recorded for this clone. The chain couples TRBV12-3 or TRBV12-4 to TRBJ1-1, with 9 nucleotides matching TRBD1. The CDR3 loop spans 17 amino acids. V dropped 7 bases and J dropped 4; count of bases not matched to a gene: 16. This chain's CDR3 is CASTLMTGGTGTTEAFF. CDR3 sequence (DNA): TGTGCCAGCACCCTCATGACAGGGGGGACCGGGACCACTGAAGCTTTCTTT.

This clone was observed many times. Other DNA sequences within the sample encode an identical CDR3. J is TRBJ2-6 and V is TRBV11-2, with 9 positions matching TRBD1. Germline V gene sequence: CDR1 SGHAT, CDR2 FQNNGV. Trimming removed 5 bases from V and 0 bases from J; junction bases left unmatched: 5. There are 17 residues in the CDR3. CDR3 amino acids: CASSRDRASSGANVLTF. CDR3 in DNA: TGTGCCAGCAGCCGGGACAGGGCTAGCTCTGGGGCCAACGTCCTGACTTTC.

Note on this clone: This sequence may be a read error, since a much larger clone differs from it by one base. This sequence joins TRBV5-1 and TRBJ2-3, with a possible D match to TRBD2 (7 bases). Trimming left V 4 bases short and J 6 bases short, with 15 bases between. The germline gives CDR1 SGHRS, CDR2 YFSETQ. The CDR3 is made up of 14 amino acids. CDR3 amino acids: CASSPAGASDTQYF. DNA of the CDR3: TGCGCCAGCAGCCCGGCGGGGGCCTCTGATACGCAGTATTTT. Full variable domain (missing parts from reference TRBV5-1 and TRBJ2-3): KAGVTQTPRYLIKTRGQQVTLSCSPISGHRSVSWYQQTPGQGLQFLFEYFSETQRNKGNFPGRFSGRQFSNSRSEMNVSTLELGDSALYLCASSPAGASDTQYFGPGTRLTVL.

This clone was seen many times. The rearrangement joins TRBV7-3 to TRBJ1-6; D gene ambiguous. V was pared by 0 bases and J by 8 bases, with 11 bases between. Germline CDR1 is SGHTA and CDR2 is FQGTGA. The CDR3 has 15 amino acids. CDR3 amino acids: CASSLTPGWDSPLHF. As DNA, the CDR3 is TGTGCCAGCAGCTTAACCCCGGGGTGGGATTCACCCCTCCACTTT.

At least ten counts were recorded for this clone. The chain recombines TRBV28 with TRBJ2-6; D ambiguous. V was pared by 5 bases and J by 4 bases, with 12 bases between. Germline V CDR1 and CDR2: MDHEN, SYDVKM. This CDR3 contains 15 residues. CDR3 in amino acids: CASSPHRPGANVLTF. The CDR3 nucleotides are TGTGCCAGCAGTCCCCATAGACCCGGGGCCAACGTCCTGACTTTC.

This clone was detected a few times. This rearrangement joins TRBV4-1 to TRBJ1-5; no clear D. The V gene's germline CDR1 is MGHRA and CDR2 YSYEKL. Between the trimmed V and J ends, which lost 5 bases and 4 bases, there was a span of 9 bases. This CDR3 has 13 residues. The CDR3 DNA reads TGCGCCAGCAGCACTTTACGGAATCAGCCCCAGCATTTT. This translates into CASSTLRNQPQHF.

In this sample, this clone turned up many times. The chain recombines TRBV16 with TRBJ2-7; the D gene is possibly TRBD1 (5 bases). V gave up 0 bases and J gave up 0 bases, with 9 bases separating them. The CDR3 loop spans 15 amino acids. Germline values: CDR1 KGHSY, CDR2 FQNENV. This CDR3 reads CASSQSYRSSYEQYF. Here the CDR3 DNA reads TGTGCCAGCAGCCAATCGTACAGGAGCTCCTACGAGCAGTACTTC. Combining the CDR3 with reference TRBV16 and TRBJ2-7 gives the whole variable domain GEEVAQTPKHLVRGEGQKAKLYCAPIKGHSYVFWYQQVLKNEFKFLISFQNENVFDETGMPKERFSAKCLPNSPCSLEIQATKLEDSAVYFCASSQSYRSSYEQYFGPGTRLTVT.

This clone came up many times. V and J are TRBV7-2 and TRBJ2-7; tentatively, D is TRBD1 (5 bases). Germline CDR1 SGHTA, CDR2 FQGNSA. The V and J ends lost 2 bases and 0 bases respectively, with 11 bases between them. The CDR3 has 15 residues. The DNA of the CDR3 is TGTGCCAGCAGCTTATGGGGCATGGCCTCCTACGAGCAGTACTTC. Translating gives CASSLWGMASYEQYF.